This T cell receptor beta chain was sequenced during a study of blood T cell repertoires in COVID-19. As processed by the authors: Reference gene primers were amplified, and this amplification served to estimate nucleated cell counts. Repertoires were generated with immunoSEQ multiplex PCR, while TCRdb's copy carries only in-frame clones and drops some. V, J and clone size were drawn from that table, and D and trimming were deduced from the DNA. The repertoire holds 150,000 or so clones, with more than 85% as singletons. This CDR3 contains 14 residues. Trimming stripped 1 base from V and 7 bases from J, with 11 bases between. Germline CDR1 MNHEY, CDR2 SVGAGI.

Sequencing was carried out using peripheral blood. This sequence was found in a man aged 45 to 65 with acute or convalescent COVID-19. The V call is TRBV6-5, the J call TRBJ1-5, with D perhaps matching TRBD1 (5 bases). The CDR3 loop reads CASSYYGAKQPQHF. The DNA for the CDR3 is TGTGCCAGCAGTTACTATGGGGCGAAACAGCCCCAGCATTTT.